This is a list of T cell receptor beta chains from one sample in a study of T cell changes during pregnancy in multiple sclerosis. The repertoire was sequenced with immunoSEQ multiplex PCR; TCRdb's copy has only in-frame clones and lacks some. The data show tens of thousands of clones, with roughly 90% seen just once and 3.5% to 5.5% held by the top ten. Here the sequenced sample was peripheral blood, taken in the second trimester of pregnancy. These receptors were taken from a female donor in good health, enrolled as a control in a pregnancy study. The CDR3 runs from the conserved cysteine through the conserved F or W. D genes are given only for firm matches.

V gene: TRBV19
D gene: -
J gene: TRBJ1-1
CDR3 protein: CASSIAGDTEAFF
CDR3 DNA: TGTGCCAGTAGTATAGCAGGGGACACTGAAGCTTTCTTT

V gene: TRBV14
D gene: -
J gene: TRBJ1-4
CDR3 protein: CASSQPADSNEKLFF
CDR3 DNA: TGTGCCAGCAGCCAACCGGCGGACAGTAATGAAAAACTGTTTTTT

V gene: TRBV2
D gene: TRBD1
J gene: TRBJ1-1
CDR3 protein: CASGNRGMNTEAFF
CDR3 DNA: TGTGCCAGCGGTAACAGGGGCATGAACACTGAAGCTTTCTTT

V gene: TRBV5-8
D gene: -
J gene: TRBJ1-5
CDR3 protein: CASSDHPQVSRQPQHF
CDR3 DNA: TGTGCCAGCAGCGACCATCCCCAGGTCTCACGACAGCCCCAGCATTTT

V gene: TRBV2
D gene: TRBD1
J gene: TRBJ1-1
CDR3 protein: CASVTGRRTEAFF
CDR3 DNA: TGTGCCAGCGTGACAGGGAGGCGCACTGAAGCTTTCTTT

V gene: TRBV4-2
D gene: -
J gene: TRBJ2-1
CDR3 protein: CASSQGGRGWYNEQFF
CDR3 DNA: TGTGCCAGCAGCCAAGGGGGTAGGGGGTGGTACAATGAGCAGTTCTTC

V gene: TRBV4-3
D gene: TRBD1
J gene: TRBJ2-6
CDR3 protein: CASSQVIDRAAGANVLTF
CDR3 DNA: TGCGCCAGCAGCCAAGTAATAGACAGGGCGGCTGGGGCCAACGTCCTGACTTTC

V gene: TRBV18
D gene: -
J gene: TRBJ1-1
CDR3 protein: CASSPPLQVMNTEAFF
CDR3 DNA: TGTGCCAGCTCACCACCGCTACAGGTCATGAACACTGAAGCTTTCTTT

V gene: TRBV7-6
D gene: TRBD2
J gene: TRBJ2-1
CDR3 protein: CASSLGGRARDEQFF
CDR3 DNA: TGTGCCAGCAGCTTAGGCGGGAGGGCCAGGGATGAGCAGTTCTTC

V gene: TRBV27
D gene: TRBD1
J gene: TRBJ2-2
CDR3 protein: CAGAGGNTGELFF
CDR3 DNA: TGTGCCGGGGCAGGGGGCAACACCGGGGAGCTGTTTTTT

V gene: TRBV4-3
D gene: TRBD1
J gene: TRBJ1-6
CDR3 protein: CASSQDAGTEKSPLHF
CDR3 DNA: TGCGCCAGCAGCCAAGATGCGGGGACAGAAAAATCACCCCTCCACTTT

V gene: TRBV5-1
D gene: -
J gene: TRBJ1-3
CDR3 protein: CASSLATGPGNTIYF
CDR3 DNA: TGCGCCAGCAGCTTGGCCACAGGACCAGGAAACACCATATATTTT

V gene: TRBV10-3
D gene: TRBD2
J gene: TRBJ2-1
CDR3 protein: CAISESGGSSYNEQFF
CDR3 DNA: TGTGCCATCAGTGAGTCCGGGGGGAGCTCCTACAATGAGCAGTTCTTC

V gene: TRBV6-1
D gene: -
J gene: TRBJ1-1
CDR3 protein: CASSEVGSSEAFF
CDR3 DNA: TGTGCCAGCAGTGAAGTTGGCTCGTCGGAAGCTTTCTTT

V gene: TRBV5-4
D gene: -
J gene: TRBJ2-2
CDR3 protein: CASSSTSRDGELFF
CDR3 DNA: TGTGCCAGCAGCTCAACCTCCCGGGATGGGGAGCTGTTTTTT